A single sample is the source of the 17 T cell receptor beta chains below, sequenced in a study of post-analysis software for immune sequencing data. No antigen has been identified for these receptors. Broader study findings: Comparison of patients with controls showed 4 to 6 TRBV segments more frequent in patients, TRBV5-6, TRBV5-1 and TRBV20-1 among them.

Unique molecular identifiers were carried by the TCR beta cDNA libraries. TCRdb redid the calling of the PCR reads with MiXCR, one entry per CDR3 protein. The top ten clones hold 1.5% to 2% of a sample with about 560,000 distinct CDR3 sequences, roughly 47% of them seen once. The sequenced sample consisted of blood. The receptors here all came from a girl under 18 with multiple sclerosis.

V and J are TRBV5-1 and TRBJ2-3, with 8 bases lining up with TRBD2. This CDR3 is built from 16 residues. V trimming: 0 bases; J trimming: 0 bases; junction bases outside the gene matches: 3. Germline-derived CDR1 and CDR2 are SGHRS and YFSETQ. The DNA of the CDR3 is TGCGCCAGCAGCTTGGGTGAGCGGGAGAGCACAGATACGCAGTATTTT. Its protein product is CASSLGERESTDTQYF.

This clonotype was seen only a few times. The chain carries TRBV24-1 and TRBJ2-5; 8 bases fit TRBD2. There are 13 residues in the CDR3. Germline-derived CDR1 and CDR2 are KGHDR and SFDVKD. V shed 9 bases and J 2 bases; nucleotides not matched to a gene: 4. The CDR3 coding sequence is TGTGCCACCTCTGGACTAGCTCAAGAGACCCAGTACTTC. Its translation: CATSGLAQETQYF.

This chain connects TRBV20-1 to TRBJ1-1, with D unclear. Trimming left V 6 bases short and J 0 bases short, with 14 bases between. From germline, CDR1 is DFQATT and CDR2 SNEGSKA (reference sequence). This CDR3 comprises 14 residues. CDR3 coding DNA: TGCAGTGCCCCTATGGGCGGCATGAACACTGAAGCTTTCTTT. Protein product: CSAPMGGMNTEAFF.

The table lists this clonotype with a few counts. The chain uses TRBV27 and TRBJ2-7; D is possibly TRBD2 (6 bases). The CDR3 is 16 residues long. Trimming pared 6 bases from V and 0 bases from J, leaving 18 bases between. Looked up from germline, CDR1 is MNHEY and CDR2 is SMNVEV (reference sequence). The CDR3 DNA reads TGTGCCAGCAGCCCTTACGGGGGTGTTAGCTCCTACGAGCAGTACTTC. It yields the protein CASSPYGGVSSYEQYF.

The J gene is TRBJ2-1, the V gene TRBV5-1, with no clear D. The length of the CDR3 is 15 residues. V dropped 0 bases and J dropped 6 bases, with 13 bases sitting between them. Per the germline V gene, CDR1 is SGHRS and CDR2 is YFSETQ. CDR3 bases: TGCGCCAGCAGCTTGGAGGTGGGGAAGGGCAATGAGCAGTTCTTC. Translating gives CASSLEVGKGNEQFF.

This clonotype was found a few times. The chain carries TRBV24-1 and TRBJ2-7; 7 bases map to TRBD1. This CDR3 has 14 amino acids. Trimming took 4 bases from V and 2 from J; bases not matched to a gene: 4. The germline V gene encodes CDR1 KGHDR and CDR2 SFDVKD. The CDR3 bases are TGTGCCACCAGTGACGGGACAGCTCCCTACGAGCAGTACTTC. This gives the protein CATSDGTAPYEQYF.

This clonotype was observed a handful of times. This chain uses TRBV12-3 or TRBV12-4 with TRBJ2-1; D may be TRBD1 or TRBD2 (5 bases each). V lost 6 bases, J lost 4 bases, and 19 bases lay in between. There are 16 residues in the CDR3. The DNA for the CDR3 is TGTGCCAGCAGGCCCACGGTAGCGAACAGGTACAATGAGCAGTTCTTC. This gives the protein CASRPTVANRYNEQFF.

In its sample, this clonotype was seen a few times. This chain joins TRBV30 and TRBJ2-7; TRBD2 matches 14 bases. The CDR3 consists of 13 residues. Germline V gene data show CDR1 as GTSNPN and CDR2 as SVGIG (reference sequence). The V gene end was trimmed by 4 bases and the J gene end by 9 bases; junction bases not matched to a gene: 5. CDR3 amino acids: CAWTTSGRARQYF. The CDR3 DNA follows: TGTGCCTGGACGACTAGCGGGAGGGCGCGGCAGTACTTC.

The rearrangement links TRBV6-5 to TRBJ2-7; TRBD2 aligns across 8 bases. CDR1 is MNHEY, CDR2 SVGAGI, per germline. With 6 bases clipped from V and 4 bases from J, the junction kept 8 bases outside the gene matches. The length of the CDR3 is 14 residues. Here the CDR3 reads CASRESGGPYEQYF. CDR3 nucleotide sequence: TGTGCCAGCAGGGAAAGCGGGGGCCCATACGAGCAGTACTTC.

This clonotype was counted between two and nine times. The chain links TRBV7-9 to TRBJ1-4, with D possibly TRBD1 on 6 matching bases. From germline, CDR1 is SEHNR and CDR2 FQNEAQ (reference sequence). The CDR3 has 17 residues. V was pared by 2 bases and J by 0 bases, with 13 bases between. The CDR3 bases are TGTGCCAGCAGCTTATTGAGGGGGATTTCAACTAATGAAAAACTGTTTTTT. Protein sequence: CASSLLRGISTNEKLFF.

DNA of the CDR3: TGCGCCAGCAGCGGGGGACAGGGCGGCGATGAGCAGTTCTTC. It is translated as CASSGGQGGDEQFF. The chain is built from TRBV5-1 and TRBJ2-1, with TRBD1 matching 9 bases. CDR1 is SGHRS, CDR2 YFSETQ, per germline. The length of the CDR3 is 14 residues. The trim removed 4 bases at V and 8 bases at J, leaving 7 bases unmatched.

The gene calls are TRBV12-3 or TRBV12-4 and TRBJ1-1, with 7 bases identical to TRBD1. This CDR3 is 13 amino acids long. J was trimmed by 4 bases and V by 9 bases; bases with no gene match: 8. CDR3 protein: CASTTGPGTEAFF. As DNA, the CDR3 is TGTGCCAGTACGACAGGGCCGGGCACTGAAGCTTTCTTT.

The sample holds a few counts of this clonotype. The chain recombines TRBV10-3 with TRBJ2-5; TRBD2 matches 9 bases. This CDR3 is built from 16 residues. The V gene end was trimmed by 8 bases and the J gene end by 1 base; junction bases not matched to a gene: 11. The V gene's germline CDR1 is ENHRY and CDR2 SYGVKD. As DNA, the CDR3 is TGTGCCATCGCGGCGCGCCTGGGACTAGCCCAAGAGACCCAGTACTTC. Its translation is CAIAARLGLAQETQYF.

This clonotype has just a few counts. The gene calls are TRBV24-1 and TRBJ2-5, with no clear D. Germline assignment: CDR1 KGHDR and CDR2 SFDVKD. The ends were cut back, 4 bases at V and 4 bases at J, with 12 bases in the middle. The CDR3 covers 14 residues. The CDR3 loop is CATSDIKGLETQYF. The CDR3, as DNA: TGTGCCACCAGTGACATCAAAGGATTAGAGACCCAGTACTTC.

The rearrangement links TRBV29-1 to TRBJ2-3; D is ambiguous. Germline V CDR1 and CDR2: SQVTM, ANQGSEA. The CDR3 contains 13 residues. V lost 7 bases and J lost 2, with 13 bases in between. The DNA for the CDR3 is TGCAGCGCTGAGACGCGACTCACAGATACGCAGTATTTT. It codes for CSAETRLTDTQYF.

The genes are TRBV12-3 or TRBV12-4 and TRBJ1-5; 9 nucleotides agree with TRBD1. The CDR3 is 15 amino acids. V lost 4 bases, J lost 6 bases, and 7 bases stayed unmatched. The CDR3 loop is CASSSQTGGSQPQHF. The DNA of the CDR3 is TGTGCCAGCAGTTCTCAGACAGGGGGAAGTCAGCCCCAGCATTTT.

The chain has TRBV12-3 or TRBV12-4 and TRBJ2-7; 9 bases are shared with TRBD2. The CDR3 extends over 13 amino acids. After removal of 5 bases from V and 4 bases from J, the junction contained 3 bases not matched to a gene. The CDR3 is CASSTAGGYEQYF. The CDR3 DNA is TGTGCCAGCAGTACAGCGGGGGGTTACGAGCAGTACTTC.